The present entry profiles one T cell receptor (beta chain) with its context. Its antigen is undetermined. A read error may account for a junction end that differs from germline. Other DNA sequences from this sample encode an identical CDR3 as well. The data are from a study of radiation and T cells in renal cell carcinoma. General observations from the study: Pretreatment tumor biopsies were lacking, so baseline clonotypes are unknown. Top tumor clonotypes rose in blood 2 weeks post-radiation, then contracted.

CDR3 length: 15 amino acids. Per germline, CDR1 SGDLS and CDR2 YYNGEE. The time point was: blood 4 weeks post-SBRT, at nephrectomy. Treatment indicated: 15 Gy SBRT to primary tumor, nephrectomy 4 weeks later. The repertoire was sequenced with immunoSEQ multiplex PCR; TCRdb's copy has only in-frame clones and lacks some. The table has about 62,000 clones, around three quarters seen once. The sequence was obtained from a man between 60 and 75 years old with renal cell carcinoma. This specimen was blood, taken from a patient whose treatment included radiotherapy and nephrectomy. This sequence joins TRBV9 and TRBJ2-3; 9 bases match TRBD2. The chain's CDR3 is CASSGSGTSTDTQYF. The CDR3 coding sequence is TGTGCCAGCAGCGGATCCGGGACTAGCACGGATACGCAGTATTTT. The variable domain in full, completed from reference TRBV9 and TRBJ2-3, reads DSGVTQTPKHLITATGQRVTLRCSPRSGDLSVYWYQQSLDQGLQFLIQYYNGEERAKGNILERFSAQQFPDLHSELNLSSLELGDSALYFCASSGSGTSTDTQYFGPGTRLTVL.